This TCR beta chain appears in the sequencing data of a study of CD8+ T cells in alopecia areata. With respect to this clone: Its target is unknown.

Regarding the study as a whole: Besides other cells, scalp samples also yield sequences of resident alphabeta T cells from normal skin.

The authors sorted CD4+ and CD8+ T cells from PBMCs. After isolation, RNA underwent reverse transcription to generate cDNA as the sequencing template. Repertoires were generated with immunoSEQ multiplex PCR, while TCRdb's copy carries only in-frame clones and drops some. The sample contains under 30,000 clones, roughly 50% of which appear only once. Trimming took 1 base from V and 5 from J, leaving 14 bases between them. The CDR3 is made up of 14 amino acids. Germline V CDR1 and CDR2: GTSNPN, SVGIG (reference sequence). The chain recombines TRBV30 with TRBJ1-1; D is unclear. The TCR comes from a human donor with alopecia areata. The sequenced sample was NKG2D-high CD8+ T cells sorted from blood. CDR3 coding DNA: TGTGCCTGGAGTGATGCCAGGTCGGGGACTGAAGCTTTCTTT. Translated: CAWSDARSGTEAFF.